The 10 T cell receptor beta chains below all came from one sample that was sequenced in a study of blood T cell repertoires in COVID-19. TCRdb's copy holds only in-frame clones and misses some; the assay was immunoSEQ multiplex PCR. Among 85,000 to 95,000 clones listed, about 88% were seen once. Specimen: peripheral blood. The receptors shown here come from a woman older than 75 with acute or convalescent COVID-19.

Points on this clone: In the same sample, other DNA sequences code for this CDR3. V and J are TRBV12-3 or TRBV12-4 and TRBJ1-1, with 8 bases fitting TRBD1. CDR3 length: 13 amino acids. The V segment lost 5 bases and the J segment 4 bases; nucleotides outside the gene matches: 3. In DNA form, the CDR3 reads TGTGCCAGCAGTCCAGGGGGCGGCACTGAAGCTTTCTTT. Residues: CASSPGGGTEAFF.

This chain uses TRBV19 with TRBJ2-7; tentative D call: TRBD2 (6 bases). Trimming stripped 4 bases from V and 0 bases from J, with 13 bases between. Germline CDR1 reads LNHDA; CDR2 reads SQIVND (reference sequence). This CDR3 is built from 15 residues. CDR3 sequence (DNA): TGTGCCAGTAGTAATCAACACGGGGGCTCCTACGAGCAGTACTTC. Its protein is CASSNQHGGSYEQYF.

The CDR3, as DNA: TGCGCCAGCAGTCAAAACCCAGACTATAGCAATCAGCCCCAGCATTTT. The encoded protein is CASSQNPDYSNQPQHF. The genes are TRBV23-1 and TRBJ1-5; D ambiguous. TRBV23-1 is placed among ORFs of uncertain function. This CDR3 comprises 16 residues. With 2 bases removed from V and 0 bases from J, the gap between germline ends came to 11 bases.

This rearrangement joins TRBV6-5 to TRBJ2-7; 8 positions match TRBD1. The V gene's germline CDR1 is MNHEY and CDR2 SVGAGI. Unmatched junction bases numbered 8, after V lost 5 bases and J lost 2 bases. This CDR3 contains 15 residues. The CDR3 loop is CASSRNPGGPYEQYF. The CDR3 nucleotides read TGTGCCAGCAGTCGAAATCCAGGGGGCCCCTACGAGCAGTACTTC.

This chain links TRBV9 with TRBJ2-1; TRBD2 matches 11 bases. This CDR3 spans 16 amino acids. V lost 4 bases to trimming and J lost 4 bases; unmatched junction nucleotides: 7. In germline, CDR1 is SGDLS, CDR2 YYNGEE. The chain's CDR3 is CASSYGLAGLYNEQFF. In DNA, the CDR3 is TGTGCCAGCAGCTATGGACTAGCGGGTCTATACAATGAGCAGTTCTTC.

The chain combines TRBV7-9 with TRBJ2-3, with 7 positions matching TRBD2. V lost 10 bases to trimming and J lost 3 bases; unmatched junction nucleotides: 10. Germline values: CDR1 SEHNR, CDR2 FQNEAQ (reference sequence). This CDR3 contains 14 residues. The CDR3 sequence is CATRKGRETDTQYF. The DNA for the CDR3 is TGTGCCACTCGGAAAGGGAGGGAAACAGATACGCAGTATTTT.

V usage is TRBV11-2 and J usage is TRBJ2-1; unclear D gene. The CDR3 spans 11 residues. The V gene lost 3 bases and the J gene lost 5 bases, with 2 bases spanning the gap. Germline-derived CDR1 and CDR2 are SGHAT and FQNNGV. For the CDR3, the DNA is TGTGCCAGCAGCTTCAACAATGAGCAGTTCTTC. Its protein is CASSFNNEQFF.

The genes are TRBV10-3 and TRBJ1-1; D unclear. The CDR3 spans 13 residues. Looked up from germline, CDR1 is ENHRY and CDR2 is SYGVKD. Trimming cost V 0 bases and J 11 bases, with 13 bases left between them. As DNA, the CDR3 is TGTGCCATCAGTGAGTCGTGGACCGGGATGGCTTTCTTT. Translating gives CAISESWTGMAFF.

CDR3 region: CASSQEAGSNEKLFF. CDR3 bases: TGCGCCAGCAGCCAAGAGGCGGGGAGTAATGAAAAACTGTTTTTT. The chain carries TRBV4-1 and TRBJ1-4; D gene unclear. CDR3 length: 15 amino acids. Looked up from germline, CDR1 is MGHRA and CDR2 is YSYEKL. The ends were cut back, 0 bases at V and 4 bases at J, with 9 bases in the middle.

The V call is TRBV2, the J call TRBJ1-2, with TRBD1 as a possible D gene (6 bases). This CDR3 has 13 residues. V shed 7 bases and J shed 4 bases, with 13 bases lying between them. The germline V gene has CDR1 SNHLY and CDR2 FYNNEI. In nucleotides, the CDR3 is TGTGCCAGCAATCCACAGGGTGTCTATGGCTACACCTTC. Translated: CASNPQGVYGYTF.